Each of the 13 T cell receptor beta chains below was sequenced from the same sample in a study of CD8+ T cells in alopecia areata. Sequencing used cDNA as its template, made by extracting RNA and reverse transcribing it. The repertoire was sequenced with immunoSEQ multiplex PCR; TCRdb's copy has only in-frame clones and lacks some. The sample was found to contain approximately 1,600 clones, and every one recurs. The material sequenced was skin. All receptors come from a C3H/HeJ mouse with alopecia areata. The MHC haplotype of the strain is H2-k.

As to this clone: Germline and genes: mouse. The CDR3 end lies 4 residues beyond the end of the read and is filled in from the germline J gene. The chain links TRBV29 to TRBJ1-1; D is ambiguous. V was shortened by 5 bases and J by 1 base, with 2 bases between the two germline ends. The length of the CDR3 is 11 residues. Germline-derived CDR1 and CDR2 are MSHET and SYDVDS. CDR3 bases read: TGTGCTAGCAGTAGAAACACA. This codes for CASSRNT. The CDR3 in its entirety is CASSRNTEVFF. Full variable domain (remainder filled in from reference TRBV29 and TRBJ1-1): DMKVTQMPRYLIKRMGENVLLECGQDMSHETMYWYRQDPGLGLQLIYISYDVDSNSEGDIPKGYRVSRKKREHFSLILDSAKTNQTSVYFCASSRNTEVFFGKGTRLTVV.

This clone has just a few counts. The gene symbols are mouse symbols. The sequenced part of the CDR3 DNA is TGTGCCAGCAGCCAAGACCAGGCAAACTCC. This translates into CASSQDQANS. The full CDR3 reads CASSQDQANSDYTF. V gene TRBV2 combines with J gene TRBJ1-2, with D unresolved. The read is 4 residues too short to cover the CDR3 end, so that end is filled in from the germline J gene. Germline values: CDR1 LGHNA, CDR2 YSYQKL. This CDR3 is 14 amino acids long. The ends were cut back, 0 bases at V and 0 bases at J, with 5 bases in the middle.

With respect to this clone: Mouse gene names and germline throughout. The read falls 4 residues short of the CDR3 end, and the missing part is taken from the germline J gene. The V gene is TRBV13-2, the J gene TRBJ1-1, with 12 bases fitting TRBD1. J was trimmed by 4 bases and V by 0 bases; bases with no gene match: 4. The V gene's germline CDR1 is NNHNN and CDR2 SYGAGS (reference sequence). This CDR3 comprises 16 residues. CDR3 DNA, as far as it was read: TGTGCCAGCGGTGATGTAGGGACAGGGGGCGGCACA. This codes for CASGDVGTGGGT. The entire CDR3 sequence reads CASGDVGTGGGTEVFF.

A remark on this clone: The germline and genes are mouse ones. The sequence runs out 4 residues before the end of the CDR3; the remainder is reconstructed from the germline J gene. The chain couples TRBV5 to TRBJ2-1; TRBD1 aligns across 9 bases. With 0 bases clipped from V and 0 bases from J, the junction kept 6 bases outside the gene matches. Germline V gene lookup returns CDR1 LGHNA and CDR2 YNLKQL (reference sequence). This CDR3 is built from 18 residues. CDR3 residues: CASSQDGTGTYNYAEQFF. Incomplete CDR3 DNA: TGTGCCAGCAGCCAAGATGGGACAGGGACATATAACTATGCT.

Turning to this clone: Mouse germline and gene names are used. The observed sequence ends 4 residues before the CDR3 terminus, with the missing tail filled in from the germline J gene. V is TRBV5 and J is TRBJ2-7, with 10 bases that match TRBD2. The germline V gene encodes CDR1 LGHNA and CDR2 YNLKQL (reference sequence). The CDR3 extends over 18 amino acids. V lost 0 bases and J lost 0; bases outside the gene matches: 8. CDR3 amino acids: CASSQDTRLGGSSYEQYF. The part of the CDR3 DNA that was read is TGTGCCAGCAGCCAAGATACCAGACTGGGGGGAAGCTCCTAT.

This clone was seen more than once but under ten times. Gene labels here are mouse ones. The sequenced fragment ends 4 residues before the CDR3 boundary, so the rest is inferred from the germline J gene. The chain links TRBV13-2 to TRBJ2-1; 9 nucleotides match TRBD2. Germline values: CDR1 NNHNN, CDR2 SYGAGS (reference sequence). This CDR3 region has 16 residues. With 1 base clipped from V and 2 bases from J, the junction kept 4 bases outside the gene matches. The CDR3 bases that were read are TGTGCCAGCGGTGATCCCGACTGGGGGCACTATGCT. Translation gives CASGDPDWGHYA. The full CDR3 is CASGDPDWGHYAEQFF.

The table lists this clone with a few counts. The germline and genes are mouse ones. The read stops 4 residues short of the end of the CDR3; the missing end is completed from the germline J gene. This chain links TRBV31 with TRBJ2-5; D uncertain. V was cut by 0 bases and J by 0 bases, with 4 bases left in between. Germline CDR1 is GKSSPN and CDR2 is SITVG. The CDR3 covers 13 residues. CDR3 bases read: TGTGCCTGGAGTCTGGGGAACCAAGAC. This translates into CAWSLGNQD. In full, the CDR3 is CAWSLGNQDTQYF.

This clone has more than one count but fewer than ten. Gene names are mouse gene names. The sequenced fragment ends 4 residues before the CDR3 boundary, so the rest is inferred from the germline J gene. The genes are TRBV5 and TRBJ2-1; the match to TRBD2 covers 12 bases. V lost 2 bases, J lost 5 bases, and 1 base stayed unmatched. Germline CDR1 is LGHNA and CDR2 is YNLKQL (reference sequence). This CDR3 contains 15 residues. Partial CDR3 DNA: TGTGCCAGCAGCCAATGGACTGGGGGGGATGCT. Its translation is CASSQWTGGDA. The complete CDR3 sequence is CASSQWTGGDAEQFF.

This clone was recorded a few times. Germline and genes here are mouse. The read finishes 4 residues shy of the CDR3 end, and the germline J gene is used to complete it. The chain carries TRBV13-2 and TRBJ2-7; maybe TRBD2 (7 bases). V lost 0 bases and J 0 bases, leaving 10 bases between the germline ends. The CDR3 consists of 15 residues. In germline, CDR1 is NNHNN, CDR2 SYGAGS (reference sequence). The CDR3 DNA, read in part, is TGTGCCAGCGGTGATGAGGGGGGGAGCTCCTAT. Translation: CASGDEGGSSY. The complete CDR3 reads CASGDEGGSSYEQYF.

In this sample, this clone turned up many times. Gene labels here are mouse ones. The read ends 4 residues early relative to the CDR3; the germline J gene fills the gap. The chain links TRBV19 to TRBJ2-7; 11 bases are a match to TRBD2. V lost 6 bases to trimming and J lost 3 bases; unmatched junction nucleotides: 5. The germline CDR1 and CDR2 sequences are FNHDT and SITEND (reference sequence). CDR3 length: 14 amino acids. The sequenced part of the CDR3 DNA is TGTGCCAGCACCCCGGGACTGGGGGTCTAT. This gives the protein CASTPGLGVY. The entire CDR3 is CASTPGLGVYEQYF.

By sample fraction, this clone is hyperexpanded. Mouse germline and gene names are used. The read ends 4 residues shy of where the CDR3 ends; the end is completed using the germline J gene. V usage is TRBV1 and J usage is TRBJ2-2; 8 bases map to TRBD1. Trimming removed 2 bases from V and 0 bases from J; junction bases left unmatched: 5. The germline V gene encodes CDR1 NSQYPW and CDR2 LRSPGD (reference sequence). This CDR3 contains 17 residues. CDR3: CTCSATHRGANTGQLYF. The CDR3 DNA, read in part, is TGCACCTGCAGTGCAACCCACAGGGGGGCAAACACCGGG.

By share of the sample, this clone is medium-sized. Gene labels here are mouse ones. Read coverage stops 4 residues before the CDR3 terminus; the germline J gene supplies the remainder. The sample has other DNA sequences that encode this CDR3 too. The rearrangement links TRBV19 to TRBJ2-5; 9 bases align to TRBD2. Germline V CDR1 and CDR2: FNHDT, SITEND (reference sequence). The CDR3 has 14 amino acids. With 5 bases clipped from V and 3 bases from J, the junction kept 4 bases outside the gene matches. Partial CDR3 DNA: TGTGCCAGCAGCCCGACTGGGGGTCAAGAC. Its protein product is CASSPTGGQD. The entire CDR3 is CASSPTGGQDTQYF.

A word on this clone: Genes and germline are mouse. The CDR3 end falls 4 residues outside the read, so it is completed with the germline J gene. The chain carries TRBV13-3 and TRBJ2-1, with 10 bases identical to TRBD2. The germline gives CDR1 NNHDY, CDR2 SYVADS. This CDR3 has 14 residues. V shed 1 base and J 5 bases; nucleotides not matched to a gene: 0. CDR3 DNA (partial): TGTGCCAGCAGTGATCTGGGGGGGCATGCT. It encodes CASSDLGGHA. Given in full, the CDR3 is CASSDLGGHAEQFF.